These 4 T cell receptor beta chains came from one sample sequenced in a study of PD-1 blockade in classical Hodgkin lymphoma. Method: immunoSEQ multiplex PCR; TCRdb's copy keeps in-frame clones and lacks some. This table holds 15,000 to 20,000 clones, roughly 83% found once. Patients all relapsed after autologous stem cell transplantation, and there was variation in brentuximab vedotin exposure. The sequenced sample was peripheral blood mononuclear cells (PBMCs), obtained before the second cycle of nivolumab. All receptors derive from a human donor with classical Hodgkin lymphoma.

The chain has TRBV7-2 and TRBJ2-5, with 8 nucleotides matching TRBD2. The ends lost 1 base at V and 5 bases at J; junction bases unmatched: 6. The CDR3 spans 15 residues. CDR1 SGHTA and CDR2 FQGNSA come from the germline V gene. The CDR3 reads CASSLDYSGVETQYF. The CDR3 nucleotides read TGTGCCAGCAGCTTAGACTATAGCGGGGTTGAGACCCAGTACTTC.

The chain joins TRBV28 to TRBJ2-4; D is unresolved. The germline V gene has CDR1 MDHEN and CDR2 SYDVKM. The CDR3 has 13 amino acids. The ends were cut back, 6 bases at V and 2 bases at J, with 8 bases in the middle. The CDR3 coding sequence is TGTGCCAGCAGCCTCACATCCAAAAACATTCAGTACTTC. This gives the protein CASSLTSKNIQYF.

This chain connects TRBV6-5 to TRBJ1-4; weak D call: TRBD1 (5 bases). Germline V gene sequence: CDR1 MNHEY, CDR2 SVGAGI. Trimming left V 6 bases short and J 6 bases short, with 17 bases between. The CDR3 is made up of 15 amino acids. CDR3 residues: CASRPGRGWYEKLFF. As DNA, the CDR3 is TGTGCCAGCAGGCCCGGGAGGGGCTGGTATGAAAAACTGTTTTTT.

This chain uses TRBV19 with TRBJ2-2; possibly TRBD1 for D (5 bases). Per the germline V gene, CDR1 is LNHDA and CDR2 is SQIVND (reference sequence). This CDR3 is built from 14 residues. V gave up 6 bases and J gave up 4 bases, with 12 bases separating them. CDR3 DNA: TGTGCCAGTAGGGGTCACAGGCTCACCGGGGAGCTGTTTTTT. Protein: CASRGHRLTGELFF.